The 26 T cell receptor beta chains listed next were all sequenced from one sample in a study of blood T cell repertoires in COVID-19. The assay was immunoSEQ multiplex PCR, and TCRdb's table has in-frame clones only and misses some. The data hold about 400,000 clones, with about 89% observed a single time. Sequencing input: peripheral blood. The receptors here all came from a woman aged 25 to 45 with acute or convalescent COVID-19.

J is TRBJ2-5 and V is TRBV2, with D tentatively TRBD1 (6 bases). Germline V gives CDR1 SNHLY, CDR2 FYNNEI. V lost 4 bases to trimming and J lost 5 bases, with 14 bases between them. The CDR3 is 14 residues long. The CDR3 coding sequence is TGTGCCAGCAGTGCGTTCAGGGGTGGTGAGACCCAGTACTTC. Its translation is CASSAFRGGETQYF.

V and J are TRBV19 and TRBJ2-2; 12 positions match TRBD1. Germline CDR1 reads LNHDA; CDR2 reads SQIVND (reference sequence). J lost 6 bases, V lost 6 bases, and 8 bases had no gene match. The CDR3 contains 16 residues. The DNA for the CDR3 is TGTGCCAGTAGCGGGACAGGGGGCGGCCCCCCCGGGGAGCTGTTTTTT. Amino acid sequence: CASSGTGGGPPGELFF. Full variable domain (outside the CDR3, taken from reference TRBV19 and TRBJ2-2): DGGITQSPKYLFRKEGQNVTLSCEQNLNHDAMYWYRQDPGQGLRLIYYSQIVNDFQKGDIAEGYSVSREKKESFPLTVTSAQKNPTAFYLCASSGTGGGPPGELFFGEGSRLTVL.

This sequence joins TRBV27 and TRBJ1-6; 8 bases match TRBD1. CDR3 size: 15 residues. V trimming: 3 bases; J trimming: 5 bases; junction bases outside the gene matches: 3. Germline-derived CDR1 and CDR2 are MNHEY and SMNVEV (reference sequence). The CDR3 sequence: CASSLTGADNSPLHF. The DNA for the CDR3 is TGTGCCAGCAGTTTGACAGGGGCCGATAATTCACCCCTCCACTTT.

The chain uses TRBV2 and TRBJ1-2; D is unresolved. CDR3 size: 14 residues. Germline CDR1 and CDR2: SNHLY and FYNNEI. The V end was cut by 3 bases, the J end by 8 bases, with 16 bases between. The CDR3 is CASSDEGSVGGYTF. CDR3 nucleotide sequence: TGTGCCAGCAGTGACGAGGGCTCTGTGGGCGGCTACACCTTC.

The chain recombines TRBV12-3 or TRBV12-4 with TRBJ1-1, with D perhaps matching TRBD1 (6 bases). The V and J ends lost 8 bases and 8 bases respectively, with 18 bases between them. The CDR3 consists of 13 residues. As DNA, the CDR3 is TGTGCCAGCGCTCAACCGACAGGAGTCGAAGCTTTCTTT. This gives the protein CASAQPTGVEAFF.

This rearrangement joins TRBV7-2 to TRBJ2-7, with TRBD2 matching over 7 bases. CDR3 size: 14 residues. Germline trimming cut 5 bases from V and 4 bases from J; bases unmatched to any gene: 8. CDR1 and CDR2 (germline): SGHTA, FQGNSA. DNA for the CDR3: TGTGCCAGCAGCCTAAGCGGGGCTCCGTACGAGCAGTACTTC. Protein product: CASSLSGAPYEQYF.

The chain uses TRBV12-3 or TRBV12-4 and TRBJ1-2; D is unresolved. The CDR3 length is 13 residues. V lost 3 bases and J 2 bases, leaving 7 bases between the germline ends. Here the CDR3 DNA reads TGTGCCAGCAGTTTTAATAAAAACTATGGCTACACCTTC. Its translation is CASSFNKNYGYTF.

The chain carries TRBV11-2 and TRBJ1-1, with D uncertain. The CDR3 consists of 13 residues. CDR1 is SGHAT and CDR2 is FQNNGV in the germline V gene. V shed 6 bases and J shed 1 base, with 9 bases lying between them. The CDR3 nucleotides read TGTGCCAGCAGGCCTATCAAGAACACTGAAGCTTTCTTT. This translates into CASRPIKNTEAFF.

The J gene is TRBJ2-7, the V gene TRBV5-1; TRBD2 agrees at 10 bases. V lost 1 base, J lost 2 bases, and 6 bases stayed unmatched. Germline V gene data show CDR1 as SGHRS and CDR2 as YFSETQ. The CDR3 contains 16 residues. CDR3 amino acids: CASSLSTSGATYEQYF. Written as DNA, the CDR3 is TGCGCCAGCAGCTTGAGTACTAGCGGGGCCACCTACGAGCAGTACTTC.

In its sample, this clone was seen a few times. The gene calls are TRBV27 and TRBJ2-3; tentatively, D is TRBD2 (7 bases). V lost 3 bases to trimming and J lost 2 bases, with 9 bases between them. This CDR3 is 14 amino acids long. Per the germline V gene, CDR1 is MNHEY and CDR2 is SMNVEV (reference sequence). The CDR3 DNA reads TGTGCCAGCAGTTTGCGGGGGCTCACAGATACGCAGTATTTT. The encoded protein is CASSLRGLTDTQYF.

Only one count was recorded for this clone. The V gene is TRBV11-2, the J gene TRBJ1-6; D ambiguous. This CDR3 region has 15 residues. The germline CDR1 and CDR2 sequences are SGHAT and FQNNGV. V was trimmed by 2 bases and J by 7 bases, leaving 12 bases between them. The CDR3 loop is CASSLTASGNSPLHF. The DNA of the CDR3 is TGTGCCAGCAGCTTAACAGCCTCGGGGAATTCACCCCTCCACTTT.

The chain has TRBV19 and TRBJ1-5; D not resolved. The CDR3 covers 16 residues. Between the trimmed V and J ends, which lost 3 bases and 2 bases, there was a span of 14 bases. The germline V gene encodes CDR1 LNHDA and CDR2 SQIVND (reference sequence). CDR3 amino acids: CASSMDHFGGNQPQHF. The CDR3 DNA follows: TGTGCCAGTAGTATGGATCATTTCGGGGGCAATCAGCCCCAGCATTTT.

With regard to this clone: This specimen includes other DNA sequences encoding the same CDR3. This sequence joins TRBV2 and TRBJ1-2; 9 bases are a match to TRBD1. The ends lost 6 bases at V and 4 bases at J; junction bases unmatched: 3. Germline loops: CDR1 SNHLY, CDR2 FYNNEI. There are 13 residues in the CDR3. CDR3 DNA: TGTGCCAGCAGCCCGGACAGGGGCTATGGCTACACCTTC. Translation gives CASSPDRGYGYTF. Variable domain in full (rest from reference TRBV2 and TRBJ1-2): EPEVTQTPSHQVTQMGQEVILRCVPISNHLYFYWYRQILGQKVEFLVSFYNNEISEKSEIFDDQFSVERPDGSNFTLKIRSTKLEDSAMYFCASSPDRGYGYTFGSGTRLTVV.

The rearrangement joins TRBV5-1 to TRBJ1-1; maybe TRBD1 (5 bases). The germline V and J ends were trimmed by 4 bases and 0 bases, with 13 bases remaining between them. Germline V CDR1 and CDR2: SGHRS, YFSETQ. The CDR3 contains 15 residues. Here the CDR3 reads CASSLDTSLNTEAFF. As DNA, the CDR3 is TGCGCCAGCAGCCTGGACACCTCCTTGAACACTGAAGCTTTCTTT.

The J gene is TRBJ1-2, the V gene TRBV2; D might be TRBD1 (6 bases). The CDR3 covers 13 residues. V lost 5 bases to trimming and J lost 6 bases, with 13 bases between them. Per the germline V gene, CDR1 is SNHLY and CDR2 is FYNNEI. The CDR3 reads CASSPGTYNGYTF. The CDR3 DNA reads TGTGCCAGCAGTCCAGGGACATATAATGGCTACACCTTC.

This chain uses TRBV6-1 with TRBJ1-2; 8 bases agree with TRBD1. Germline CDR1 reads MNHNS; CDR2 reads SASEGT. The trim removed 4 bases at V and 6 bases at J, leaving 16 bases unmatched. The CDR3 contains 17 residues. For the CDR3, the DNA is TGTGCCAGCAGTGTAAACCCGACAGGGGTCAGCTTGGATGGCTACACCTTC. It translates to CASSVNPTGVSLDGYTF.

The rearrangement links TRBV5-1 to TRBJ1-2; TRBD1 agrees at 9 bases. Unmatched junction bases numbered 8, after V lost 2 bases and J lost 6 bases. The germline gives CDR1 SGHRS, CDR2 YFSETQ. CDR3 length: 15 amino acids. The CDR3 reads CASSFRTGDPNGYTF. CDR3 coding DNA: TGCGCCAGCAGCTTCCGGACAGGGGATCCCAATGGCTACACCTTC.

The chain employs TRBV4-1 and TRBJ1-1; 8 nucleotides align to TRBD1. Germline V lookup: CDR1 MGHRA, CDR2 YSYEKL. Unmatched junction bases numbered 12, after V lost 4 bases and J lost 11 bases. The CDR3 covers 14 residues. The CDR3 is CASSPLQTRGHAFF. CDR3 in DNA: TGCGCCAGCAGCCCCCTCCAAACCAGGGGGCATGCTTTCTTT.

The chain has TRBV7-9 and TRBJ1-1; 7 bases align to TRBD1. The V segment lost 2 bases and the J segment 7 bases; nucleotides outside the gene matches: 13. This CDR3 contains 16 residues. Germline V gene data show CDR1 as SEHNR and CDR2 as FQNEAQ (reference sequence). CDR3 DNA sequence: TGTGCCAGCAGCTTACGACAGGGTGGGAGAGATGGTGAAGCTTTCTTT. It encodes CASSLRQGGRDGEAFF. Using reference TRBV7-9 and TRBJ1-1 for the parts outside the CDR3, the full variable domain is DTGVSQNPRHKITKRGQNVTFRCDPISEHNRLYWYRQTLGQGPEFLTYFQNEAQLEKSRLLSDRFSAERPKGSFSTLEIQRTEQGDSAMYLCASSLRQGGRDGEAFFGQGTRLTVV.

The CDR3 loop is CASSSDRSVVGQYF. The CDR3 nucleotides read TGTGCCAGCAGTTCGGACAGGTCGGTTGTTGGGCAGTACTTC. The rearrangement uses TRBV6-5 and TRBJ2-7; TRBD1 matches 7 bases. The CDR3 is 14 amino acids. Losses at the gene ends were 4 bases for V and 9 bases for J; bases not matched to a gene: 12. Germline V CDR1 and CDR2: MNHEY, SVGAGI.

The genes are TRBV27 and TRBJ1-5, with D unclear. The CDR3 loop spans 14 amino acids. Trimming pared 5 bases from V and 3 bases from J, leaving 11 bases between. Germline CDR1 is MNHEY and CDR2 is SMNVEV (reference sequence). DNA for the CDR3: TGTGCCAGCAGTCTCACAACGTACAATCAGCCCCAGCATTTT. Residues: CASSLTTYNQPQHF.

This sequence joins TRBV19 and TRBJ2-7, with a tentative D call TRBD1 (6 bases). Trimming stripped 6 bases from V and 3 bases from J, with 15 bases between. The CDR3 sequence is 14 residues long. CDR1 and CDR2 from the germline V gene are LNHDA and SQIVND (reference sequence). The CDR3 sequence is CASRFRGENYEQYF. The DNA for the CDR3 is TGTGCCAGTAGGTTCAGGGGAGAAAACTACGAGCAGTACTTC.

This sequence joins TRBV2 and TRBJ2-7, with 10 bases aligning to TRBD1. This CDR3 region has 13 residues. CDR1 and CDR2 from the germline V gene are SNHLY and FYNNEI. V trimming: 8 bases; J trimming: 4 bases; junction bases outside the gene matches: 5. CDR3 coding DNA: TGTGCCAGCGGGACAGGGGCCGCTTACGAGCAGTACTTC. Protein sequence: CASGTGAAYEQYF. The entire variable domain, with the rest obtained from reference TRBV2 and TRBJ2-7, is as follows: EPEVTQTPSHQVTQMGQEVILRCVPISNHLYFYWYRQILGQKVEFLVSFYNNEISEKSEIFDDQFSVERPDGSNFTLKIRSTKLEDSAMYFCASGTGAAYEQYFGPGTRLTVT.

This chain links TRBV7-2 with TRBJ2-7; possible D gene TRBD2, 6 bases. The ends were cut back, 1 base at V and 4 bases at J, with 17 bases in the middle. The CDR3 totals 16 residues. Per the germline V gene, CDR1 is SGHTA and CDR2 is FQGNSA. In DNA form, the CDR3 reads TGTGCCAGCAGCTTAGTACTCGGGGGACGGGGGTACGAGCAGTACTTC. Its protein is CASSLVLGGRGYEQYF. The full variable domain, its missing parts supplied by reference TRBV7-2 and TRBJ2-7, is GAGVSQSPSNKVTEKGKDVELRCDPISGHTALYWYRQSLGQGLEFLIYFQGNSAPDKSGLPSDRFSAERTGGSVSTLTIQRTQQEDSAVYLCASSLVLGGRGYEQYFGPGTRLTVT.

The chain employs TRBV27 and TRBJ1-1; 9 nucleotides agree with TRBD1. The junction had 2 bases not matched to a gene; V was cut back by 2 bases and J by 4 bases. The V gene's germline CDR1 is MNHEY and CDR2 SMNVEV (reference sequence). The CDR3 length is 14 residues. The CDR3 sequence is CASSLGQGSTEAFF. DNA of the CDR3: TGTGCCAGCAGTTTAGGACAGGGGAGCACTGAAGCTTTCTTT.

The rearrangement uses TRBV7-8 and TRBJ2-3; weak D call: TRBD1 (5 bases). V gave up 1 base and J gave up 4 bases, with 15 bases separating them. Looked up from germline, CDR1 is SGHVS and CDR2 is FQNEAQ. This CDR3 has 16 residues. The CDR3 nucleotides are TGTGCCAGCAGCTTAGTTACAGGCCTCAGTGCAGATACGCAGTATTTT. The encoded protein is CASSLVTGLSADTQYF.